This TCR beta chain originates from a study of cytomegalovirus exposure and HLA in healthy donors. In the PCR, 60 Vbeta and 13 Jbeta primers were used. In the original processing: An analysis performed later counted roughly 79 million unique TCR beta chains (roughly 11 million of them shared). The method was immunoSEQ multiplex PCR; TCRdb's version includes in-frame clones alone and lacks a portion of them. Clone size and the V and J calls come from that table; the DNA yielded D and trimming. The sample contains about 92,000 clones, just under 85% of which appear only once. The source is a woman under 30 in good health and CMV-seropositive. The sequencing sample was made of PBMCs.

CDR3 nucleotides: TGTGCCAGCAGCCCTCGACAGGGAGAAGATAATTCACCCCTCCACTTT. Translation gives CASSPRQGEDNSPLHF. The chain has TRBV13 and TRBJ1-6, with 7 bases identical to TRBD1. From germline, CDR1 is PRHDT and CDR2 FYEKMQ (reference sequence). This CDR3 has 16 amino acids. The V gene end was trimmed by 5 bases and the J gene end by 5 bases; junction bases not matched to a gene: 9.